This T cell receptor (beta chain) was recorded in a study of blood T cell repertoires in COVID-19. Study-wide context: The origin of the acute and convalescent COVID-19 samples was the United States, Italy and Spain. PBMCs, B-cell-depleted T cells, or T cells were the source of the cDNA or gDNA that made up the material.

Authors' processing steps: Nucleated cell number was recorded as an estimate derived from reference gene primer amplification. Clones were sequenced by immunoSEQ multiplex PCR, and TCRdb holds only the in-frame ones, with some missing. V and J calls and clone size are copied from that table; D and trimming were computed from the DNA. The sample has some 670,000 clones; over 80% are singletons. The CDR3 length is 14 residues. Germline V gene lookup returns CDR1 LGHNA and CDR2 YSLEER. V lost 4 bases and J 1 base, leaving 9 bases between the germline ends. V and J are TRBV4-3 and TRBJ2-3; possible D gene TRBD2, 5 bases. Sequenced material: peripheral blood. This clonotype originated in a woman between 18 and 29 years old with acute or convalescent COVID-19. The CDR3 nucleotides read TGCGCCAGCAGCCTACTACTAGGCACAGATACGCAGTATTTT. Amino acid sequence: CASSLLLGTDTQYF.